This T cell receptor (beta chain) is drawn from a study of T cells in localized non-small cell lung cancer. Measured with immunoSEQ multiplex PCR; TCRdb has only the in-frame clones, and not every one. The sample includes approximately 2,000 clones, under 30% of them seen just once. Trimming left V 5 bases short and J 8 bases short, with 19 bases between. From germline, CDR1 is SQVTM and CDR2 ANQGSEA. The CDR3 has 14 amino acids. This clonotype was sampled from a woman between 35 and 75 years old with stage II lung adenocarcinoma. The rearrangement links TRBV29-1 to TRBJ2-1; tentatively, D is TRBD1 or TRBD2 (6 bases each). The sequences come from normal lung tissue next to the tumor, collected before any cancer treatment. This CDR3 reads CSVRDGQGRYEQFF. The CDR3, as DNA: TGCAGCGTTAGAGACGGCCAGGGGAGGTATGAGCAGTTCTTC.